The rows below give T cell receptor beta chains drawn from one sample of a study of T cells in Graves' hyperthyroidism and ophthalmopathy. Each CDR3 protein is one row after TCRdb ran MiXCR on the multiplex PCR reads. The profile covers more than 300,000 distinct CDR3 sequences, with roughly 17% appearing a single time and almost 35% taken by the ten largest. Sequencing input: blood. The receptor set was obtained from a woman in her 30s with Graves' hyperthyroidism that later progressed to Graves' ophthalmopathy. CDR3s include the opening cysteine and the closing phenylalanine or tryptophan. A D gene is named only where the DNA matches it firmly. Only part of the rows carry a size: once, few, many, or a class if the clone is expanded.

TRBJ2-5 | . | TRBV30 | many | CAWSPDSQETQYF | TGTGCCTGGAGTCCCGACAGCCAAGAGACCCAGTACTTC
TRBJ1-5 | . | TRBV27 | few | CASTGSPNQPQHF | TGTGCCAGCACCGGGAGCCCCAATCAGCCCCAGCATTTT
TRBJ2-7 | . | TRBV11-2 | many | CASSYIKGYHYEQYF | TGTGCCAGCAGCTACATAAAGGGATACCACTACGAGCAGTACTTC
TRBJ2-3 | TRBD2 | TRBV28 | . | CASSQRTSGRRTDTQYF | TGTGCCAGCAGTCAGCGGACTAGCGGGAGGAGGACAGATACGCAGTATTTT
TRBJ2-5 | . | TRBV2 | many | CASTRQTQYF | TGTGCCAGCACCCGACAGACCCAGTACTTC
TRBJ2-1 | TRBD1 | TRBV19 | . | CASSIGFGDRKQFF | TGTGCCAGTAGTATAGGATTCGGGGACAGAAAGCAGTTCTTC
TRBJ2-3 | TRBD1 | TRBV5-5 | many | CASGGQDTDTQYF | TGTGCCAGCGGCGGACAGGACACAGATACGCAGTATTTT
TRBJ1-1 | TRBD1 | TRBV2 | many | CASSPGQGIPEAFF | TGTGCCAGCAGCCCGGGACAGGGGATCCCTGAAGCTTTCTTT
TRBJ2-2 | . | TRBV3-1 | few | CASSHYRGAGTGELFF | TGTGCCAGCAGCCATTACCGGGGGGCGGGGACCGGGGAGCTGTTTTTT
TRBJ2-7 | TRBD1 | TRBV10-3 | many | CAIGQGYEQYF | TGTGCCATCGGACAGGGTTACGAGCAGTACTTC
TRBJ2-7 | . | TRBV2 | . | CASSAVQFGEQYF | TGTGCCAGCAGTGCCGTACAATTTGGGGAGCAGTACTTC
TRBJ1-5 | . | TRBV5-1 | few | CAKVGSRLRQPQHF | TGCGCTAAGGTTGGGTCCAGGTTACGTCAGCCCCAGCATTTT
TRBJ2-3 | TRBD2 | TRBV11-2 | many | CASSFPSGGPTDTQYF | TGTGCCAGCAGCTTCCCCAGCGGGGGGCCCACAGATACGCAGTATTTT
TRBJ2-5 | . | TRBV30 | . | CAWIPLSSEETQYF | TGTGCCTGGATCCCCCTAAGCAGTGAAGAGACCCAGTACTTC
TRBJ1-2 | . | TRBV5-1 | few | CASSRDFRLGYTF | TGCGCCAGCAGCCGGGACTTTCGTTTAGGCTACACCTTC
TRBJ2-7 | . | TRBV29-1 | many | CSVVHRGSYEQYF | TGCAGCGTTGTCCACAGAGGATCCTACGAGCAGTACTTC
TRBJ1-5 | TRBD1 | TRBV19 | many | CASSRTGDQPQHF | TGTGCCAGTAGCAGGACAGGGGATCAGCCCCAGCATTTT
TRBJ2-5 | TRBD2 | TRBV2 | . | CASRGGPGRFLQETQYF | TGTGCCAGCCGGGGGGGTCCAGGGAGATTCCTCCAAGAGACCCAGTACTTC
TRBJ2-5 | TRBD1 | TRBV28 | many | CASSSDRGQRETQYF | TGTGCCAGCAGTTCGGACAGGGGGCAAAGGGAGACCCAGTACTTC
TRBJ2-2 | . | TRBV20-1 | . | CSASTGDPSTGELFF | TGCAGTGCTAGTACGGGGGACCCTTCCACCGGGGAGCTGTTTTTT
TRBJ2-3 | TRBD2 | TRBV2 | . | CASSVGTSGFTDTQYF | TGTGCCAGCAGCGTTGGGACTAGCGGATTCACAGATACGCAGTATTTT
TRBJ2-1 | TRBD1 | TRBV12-3/TRBV12-4 | . | CASSLNPGGPAADNEQFF | TGTGCCAGCAGTTTGAATCCAGGGGGTCCGGCAGCGGACAATGAGCAGTTCTTC
TRBJ2-7 | . | TRBV16 | many | CASSQLWNPSYEQYF | TGTGCCAGCAGCCAATTATGGAACCCCTCCTACGAGCAGTACTTC
TRBJ2-7 | . | TRBV4-1 | few | CASSQKDATALRDYEQYF | TGCGCCAGCAGCCAGAAAGATGCGACAGCTTTGAGGGACTACGAGCAGTACTTC
TRBJ2-5 | . | TRBV18 | . | CASSHRGPQETQYF | TGTGCCAGCTCACACAGAGGACCCCAAGAGACCCAGTACTTC
TRBJ2-1 | . | TRBV27 | many | CASSLTLPRDPSRRDEQFF | TGTGCCAGCAGTTTAACCCTCCCCCGGGACCCTAGTCGCCGGGATGAGCAGTTCTTC
TRBJ2-2 | TRBD2 | TRBV2 | many | CASSAVAGAANTGELFF | TGTGCCAGCAGTGCAGTAGCGGGGGCCGCGAACACCGGGGAGCTGTTTTTT
TRBJ1-3 | . | TRBV29-1 | many | CSVELENGNTIYF | TGCAGCGTTGAGTTGGAAAATGGAAACACCATATATTTT
TRBJ2-5 | . | TRBV25-1 | few | CASSDGRAQETQYF | TGTGCCAGCAGTGACGGACGGGCCCAAGAGACCCAGTACTTC